This T cell receptor (beta chain) was captured by sequencing in a study of T-cell memory formation after mild COVID-19 (dated by TCRdb to the early 2020s). Context from the whole study: TCR sequence clusters from the two donors were found to be largely donor specific. T-cell clones expanding and contracting after mild COVID-19 in two donors were tracked by longitudinal TCRalpha and TCRbeta repertoire sequencing. The cohort comprised two young, previously healthy adult volunteers, one female and one male. The study at large found these results: Contracting CD4+ clones turned up mainly in the CM and EM memory subsets, whereas EMRA was where CD8+ clones were enriched. Clones that contracted from day 15 to 85 showed balanced CD4/CD8 phenotypes, whereas a second wave of clones that expanded from day 15 to 37 leaned towards CD4+. Some responding clones were found in pre-infection memory, which suggests that pre-existing cross-reactive memory T cells took part in the SARS-CoV-2 response. SARS-CoV-2 specificity was not confirmed for the second-wave clones peaking on day 37. The study covered only two mild cases, and larger cohorts including severe cases with pre-infection samples were considered necessary.

Notes on this clonotype: Its cognate antigen has yet to be identified. No much larger clone is present one base from it, and per-base qualities are unavailable.

The junction shows trimming of 4 bases on V and 4 bases on J, plus 14 bases between the germline ends. CDR1 and CDR2, looked up from the germline V gene, are ENHRY and SYGVKD. The cysteine opens and the phenylalanine closes a CDR3 of 15 amino acids. Of the read, only the CDR3 DNA is kept; its 45 bases are in frame from base 1. This sample was sequenced with an Illumina NovaSeq 6000. TCRalpha and TCRbeta cDNA libraries were constructed by 5'RACE with constant-segment primers, with sample barcodes and unique molecular identifiers being introduced. RNA was extracted from every sample with Trizol reagent. Amplification of the libraries took two PCR steps, and the second step added a second sample barcode plus Illumina TruSeq adapters. Libraries were sequenced on an Illumina NovaSeq with 2 x 150 bp paired-end reads. The authors' pipeline ran thus. Demultiplexing of reads and collapsing into UMI-guided consensus sequences were performed with migec v1.2.7. Using mixcr v2.1.11, UMI consensuses were aligned to TRA and TRB V and J templates and then assembled into clonotypes. Expanded or contracted clonotypes were those called significant by both edgeR and NoisET, with noise models trained on biological replicates. For edgeR calls, a false discovery rate-adjusted p below 0.01 and a log2 fold-change threshold of 1 were applied. As an exploratory analysis of dynamics, max-normalized trajectories of the 1000 most abundant clonotypes were examined with PCA combined with hierarchical clustering. Separately sequenced CD4+ and CD8+ repertoires were used to assign a CD4 or CD8 phenotype to each responding clone. The raw public data were reprocessed by TCRdb itself: fastp quality trimming at Q25, MiXCR clonotype calling, in-frame beta chains only. Each entry is one CDR3 protein sequence, shown with its most common DNA and genes. TCRdb, not the original authors, processed these V and J calls. This sample is represented by about 540,000 distinct CDR3 sequences; about a fifth of them were singletons. Around 12% of the sample is in the top ten clones.

PBMCs were isolated by Ficoll-Paque density gradient centrifugation. This TCR was recovered from an adult woman who had mild COVID-19 (a few samples of this study predate the infection). The sample titles of this study are shuffled in the database, so cell type and time point are left out; the donor was told from shared clones. The sample comprised PBMCs or a T cell subset sorted from them (not recorded which). The chain joins TRBV10-3 to TRBJ1-3; no D gene call is confident. In nucleotide form, the sequence is TGTGCCATCAGTGGCGTAAGGGATCCCGGAAACACCATATATTTT. Its translation is CAISGVRDPGNTIYF.